What follows are 2 T cell receptor beta chains derived from one specimen sequenced in a study of regulatory T cells in long-lasting Graves disease. Time point given: newly diagnosed GD, antithyroid drugs for less than 3 months. The authors made the TCR library using RNA they extracted from PBMCs. Arm-PCR of CDR3 regions and iRepertoire HTBI primers were used to build TCR beta libraries. TCRdb re-derived calls from the multiplex PCR reads in MiXCR, one entry per CDR3 protein. This table has 240,000 or so distinct CDR3 sequences, roughly 21% appearing once. The sequenced sample was peripheral blood mononuclear cells (PBMCs), obtained at new diagnosis, from a patient treated with antithyroid drugs. All receptors come from a female donor with Graves disease.

This clonotype was recorded at least ten times. The chain has TRBV20-1 and TRBJ1-1, with D maybe TRBD1 (5 bases). The germline gives CDR1 DFQATT, CDR2 SNEGSKA (reference sequence). Trimming took 6 bases from V and 1 from J, leaving 9 bases between them. CDR3 length: 12 amino acids. The CDR3 nucleotides are TGCAGTGCCCCAGGGAGGAACACTGAAGCTTTCTTT. It yields the protein CSAPGRNTEAFF.

At least ten counts were recorded for this clonotype. This chain joins TRBV20-1 and TRBJ2-2, with 9 bases lining up with TRBD1. The CDR3 runs to 18 residues. The V gene's germline CDR1 is DFQATT and CDR2 SNEGSKA (reference sequence). Trimming removed 1 base from V and 4 bases from J; junction bases left unmatched: 13. CDR3: CSARVGTGFVRGTGELFF. CDR3 bases: TGCAGTGCTAGAGTTGGGACAGGGTTCGTCCGGGGCACCGGGGAGCTGTTTTTT.